This TCR beta chain comes out of a study of T cell responses to AZD1222 COVID-19 vaccine. CDR1 and CDR2 (germline): LNHDA, SQIVND (reference sequence). The CDR3 totals 17 residues. Losses at the gene ends were 5 bases for V and 3 bases for J; bases not matched to a gene: 14. TCRdb's copy holds only in-frame clones and misses some; the assay was immunoSEQ multiplex PCR. Of 100,000 to 150,000 clones listed, approximately 88% are singletons. The genes are TRBV19 and TRBJ1-1; the match to TRBD1 covers 8 bases. This TCR came from an adult in good health. This sample comprised peripheral blood, obtained on day 0 of AZD1222 vaccination. The CDR3 DNA follows: TGTGCCAGTAGTCCACTAACCGGGACAGGAGGGGACACTGAAGCTTTCTTT. The encoded protein is CASSPLTGTGGDTEAFF.